The clone carrying this T cell receptor (beta chain) was observed at least ten times. RNA transcripts yielded amplified TCR beta CDR3 regions. HTBI primers were used in a first-round RT-PCR, which preceded a second-round multiplex PCR. TCRdb itself ran the multiplex PCR reads through MiXCR, one entry per CDR3 protein. The table shows roughly 700,000 distinct CDR3 sequences, with roughly 40% occurring only once. A duration under 3 months, NOSPECS ≥4, CAS ≥3 and moderate-to-severe activity characterized the donors with ophthalmopathy. The data are from a study of Graves' ophthalmopathy and Graves' hyperthyroidism. The J segment lost 3 bases and the V segment lost 8 bases, leaving 8 bases of the junction unmatched. Per the germline V gene, CDR1 is ENHRY and CDR2 is SYGVKD. The CDR3 totals 14 residues.

This sequence was found in an adult man with Graves' ophthalmopathy. Sequencing input: peripheral blood. V gene TRBV10-3 combines with J gene TRBJ2-7; 9 bases fit TRBD1. The CDR3 protein is CAIRQGGENYEQYF. The CDR3 DNA sequence: TGTGCCATCCGACAGGGGGGTGAGAACTACGAGCAGTACTTC.